These 8 T cell receptor beta chains share one sample of origin, sequenced in a study of long-term antiretroviral therapy in people with HIV. An immunoSEQ assay, version v3.0, was performed at survey level. Measured with immunoSEQ multiplex PCR; TCRdb has only the in-frame clones, and not every one. The table shows 19,000 or so clones, with around 78% occurring only once. This specimen consisted of unsorted PBMCs, obtained at the start of antiretroviral therapy, before treatment. These receptors came from a middle-aged woman with HIV.

The rearrangement uses TRBV5-4 and TRBJ2-1; no definite D call. This CDR3 is built from 11 residues. The V gene's germline CDR1 is SGHNT and CDR2 YYREEE (reference sequence). Trimming took 1 base from V and 5 from J, leaving 1 base between them. The DNA for the CDR3 is TGTGCCAGCAGCTTGCACAATGAGCAGTTCTTC. Translation: CASSLHNEQFF.

The chain has TRBV5-1 and TRBJ1-4; D is uncertain. The CDR3 spans 16 residues. The germline V gene has CDR1 SGHRS and CDR2 YFSETQ. Trimming cost V 4 bases and J 0 bases, with 13 bases left between them. CDR3 region: CASSPGRPATNEKLFF. The DNA of the CDR3 is TGCGCCAGCAGCCCCGGACGGCCAGCAACTAATGAAAAACTGTTTTTT.

The chain employs TRBV7-8 and TRBJ1-2; D not resolved. Germline CDR1 is SGHVS and CDR2 is FQNEAQ. V lost 3 bases and J 0 bases, leaving 8 bases between the germline ends. The CDR3 sequence is 14 residues long. Here the CDR3 reads CASSFKSANYGYTF. Written as DNA, the CDR3 is TGTGCCAGCAGCTTCAAGTCAGCTAACTATGGCTACACCTTC.

This chain links TRBV7-2 with TRBJ2-6, with 11 bases fitting TRBD2. The V gene end was trimmed by 7 bases and the J gene end by 3 bases; junction bases not matched to a gene: 14. The CDR3 has 19 residues. Looked up from germline, CDR1 is SGHTA and CDR2 is FQGNSA. CDR3 in DNA: TGTGCCAGCACACCTCAGCTAGCGGGGGGCCCTTTTGGGGCCAACGTCCTGACTTTC. Protein product: CASTPQLAGGPFGANVLTF. Full variable domain (outside the CDR3, taken from reference TRBV7-2 and TRBJ2-6): GAGVSQSPSNKVTEKGKDVELRCDPISGHTALYWYRQSLGQGLEFLIYFQGNSAPDKSGLPSDRFSAERTGGSVSTLTIQRTQQEDSAVYLCASTPQLAGGPFGANVLTFGAGSRLTVL.

The chain joins TRBV27 to TRBJ2-5, with D unresolved. The CDR3 runs 10 residues. V lost 9 bases and J lost 4, with 6 bases in between. From germline, CDR1 is MNHEY and CDR2 SMNVEV (reference sequence). The CDR3: CASAPETQYF. CDR3 bases: TGTGCCAGTGCCCCAGAGACCCAGTACTTC.

The rearrangement links TRBV19 to TRBJ2-7; D remains ambiguous. With 4 bases removed from V and 2 bases from J, the gap between germline ends came to 15 bases. The CDR3 is 15 residues long. Germline V gene lookup returns CDR1 LNHDA and CDR2 SQIVND (reference sequence). The CDR3 sequence: CASSNSGSRPYEQYF. DNA of the CDR3: TGTGCCAGTAGTAACTCCGGGTCACGACCCTACGAGCAGTACTTC. Drawing the rest from reference TRBV19 and TRBJ2-7, the complete variable domain is DGGITQSPKYLFRKEGQNVTLSCEQNLNHDAMYWYRQDPGQGLRLIYYSQIVNDFQKGDIAEGYSVSREKKESFPLTVTSAQKNPTAFYLCASSNSGSRPYEQYFGPGTRLTVT.

Concerning this clone: The same CDR3 also results from other DNA sequences found in this sample. The chain is built from TRBV2 and TRBJ1-1, with D possibly being TRBD1 (5 bases). CDR3 length: 12 amino acids. The V and J ends lost 6 bases and 4 bases respectively, with 9 bases between them. Per germline, CDR1 SNHLY and CDR2 FYNNEI. The CDR3 reads CASRGALTEAFF. CDR3 bases: TGTGCCAGCAGAGGGGCCCTCACTGAAGCTTTCTTT.

The rearrangement joins TRBV5-4 to TRBJ2-7; 7 positions agree with TRBD2. Trimming cost V 0 bases and J 6 bases; bases outside gene matches: 9. There are 15 residues in the CDR3. Germline V gene lookup returns CDR1 SGHNT and CDR2 YYREEE (reference sequence). CDR3 nucleotide sequence: TGTGCCAGCAGCTTGGAGGATCGAGCGGGGCGCGAGCAGTACTTC. Translated: CASSLEDRAGREQYF.